A selection of T cell receptor beta chains follows, all from one sample in a study of T cell responses to AZD1222 COVID-19 vaccine. Generated by immunoSEQ multiplex PCR, the TCRdb table keeps only in-frame clones and is missing some. The sample has tens of thousands of clones; about 91% are singletons. Sequenced here: peripheral blood, sampled on day 0 of AZD1222 vaccination. The source of these receptors is an adult in good health. The conserved cysteine and the conserved F or W are not part of the CDR3 here. A D gene is named only where the DNA matches it firmly. Clone size, where shown, is once, few, many, or a class for clones that have expanded.

D	size	J	V	CDR3
-	-	TRBJ1-3	TRBV5-1	ASSLAQASGNTIY
-	-	TRBJ1-2	TRBV5-1	ASSLDPEGGFYGYT
-	-	TRBJ2-3	TRBV5-8	ASSSDTKSTDTQY
TRBD1	-	TRBJ1-5	TRBV4-3	ASSQFQGVNQPQH
-	-	TRBJ1-2	TRBV6-5	ASRTTGDGYT
-	-	TRBJ1-1	TRBV28	ASSLIQRNTEAF
TRBD1	once	TRBJ1-2	TRBV7-9	ASSYTWAGGGYT
-	-	TRBJ2-1	TRBV28	ASSLDMGGDEQF
TRBD2	-	TRBJ2-2	TRBV5-1	ASSFRTLAGERLELF
-	-	TRBJ1-2	TRBV2	ASSENRMGYT
TRBD1	once	TRBJ1-4	TRBV11-2	ASSLTGVRTNEKLF
-	-	TRBJ2-7	TRBV7-8	ATKEGLPGEQY
-	-	TRBJ1-5	TRBV6-5	ASSYRGLRQPQH
-	-	TRBJ1-2	TRBV4-2	ASSQERTNYGYT
-	-	TRBJ2-7	TRBV19	ASRTGQSSYEQY
-	-	TRBJ1-1	TRBV10-1	ASSSDTTEAF
TRBD1	-	TRBJ2-4	TRBV19	ASSISGRGKVNIQY
-	-	TRBJ2-7	TRBV6-5	ASSYGQLSYEQY
-	-	TRBJ2-1	TRBV7-3	ASSLTTNYNEQF
-	-	TRBJ1-1	TRBV7-9	ASSPTLGGTNTEAF
TRBD1	-	TRBJ2-7	TRBV5-1	ASSKTGESMYEQY
TRBD1	-	TRBJ1-4	TRBV29-1	SVGTGATTNEKLF
-	-	TRBJ2-3	TRBV11-1	ASSQLGAQADTQY
-	-	TRBJ2-5	TRBV18	ASSPRGGEAQY
-	-	TRBJ2-7	TRBV2	ASSEQPIGRQY
-	-	TRBJ1-6	TRBV4-3	ASSQGGSPLH
-	few	TRBJ1-2	TRBV29-1	SVEAALMTPNYGYT
-	once	TRBJ2-6	TRBV7-9	ATPNSGANVLT
TRBD1	once	TRBJ1-1	TRBV7-9	ASSQRDRGLPEAF
-	-	TRBJ2-2	TRBV7-6	ASTRSGGYTGELF
TRBD2	-	TRBJ2-1	TRBV9	ASSMRGGAYNEQF
TRBD2	-	TRBJ2-7	TRBV10-2	ASSESWLADSYEQY
TRBD1	-	TRBJ2-2	TRBV5-4	ASSLGAMGQGVTGELF
-	-	TRBJ2-7	TRBV21-1	ASSNDQCPRTSGSSYEQY
-	-	TRBJ1-1	TRBV28	ASTRSAPEAF
-	-	TRBJ2-7	TRBV5-1	ASTGRPQDEQY
TRBD2	-	TRBJ2-1	TRBV6-1	ASSEPASGKYNEQF
-	-	TRBJ2-3	TRBV3-1/TRBV3-2	ASSPLGLSGDTQY
-	once	TRBJ1-5	TRBV4-1	ASSQEYPYSNQPQH
-	-	TRBJ2-3	TRBV3-1/TRBV3-2	ASSQGVDTQY
TRBD2	-	TRBJ2-5	TRBV28	ASDPRTSGSEETQY
-	-	TRBJ1-1	TRBV10-1	ASSEGPSGAF
TRBD1	-	TRBJ2-7	TRBV9	ASSLSWDSGTYEQY
-	-	TRBJ1-5	TRBV15	ATSRGGEIKPQH
-	-	TRBJ1-1	TRBV30	AWSPKTGGLTEAF
-	-	TRBJ2-7	TRBV7-7	ASSLVPPLDSYEQY
-	-	TRBJ1-4	TRBV28	ASSLVKGENEKLF
TRBD1	-	TRBJ1-2	TRBV2	ASSAIGGVYGYT
TRBD1	-	TRBJ1-5	TRBV7-8	ASSLTGMRDQPQH
-	-	TRBJ2-7	TRBV6-6	ASSYDSEQY
-	-	TRBJ1-3	TRBV5-6	ASSSNFGSSGNTIY
TRBD2	once	TRBJ2-7	TRBV13	ASSLMSGGAGYEQY
-	-	TRBJ2-1	TRBV21-1	ASSKATTASSYNEQF
-	-	TRBJ1-1	TRBV10-3	AISESSFTEAF
-	-	TRBJ2-2	TRBV9	ASSDPLSGTPDTGELF
TRBD2	-	TRBJ2-7	TRBV4-1	ASSEREVSEQY
TRBD2	-	TRBJ2-3	TRBV28	ASSLPGGGQITDTQY
TRBD1	few	TRBJ2-2	TRBV4-3	ASSHTDRDSAGELF
TRBD1	once	TRBJ2-7	TRBV9	ASSLSGTGGLYEQY